This TCR beta chain came from a study of T cells in Graves' hyperthyroidism and ophthalmopathy. V shed 7 bases and J shed 7 bases, with 13 bases lying between them. CDR1 is KGHDR and CDR2 is SFDVKD in the germline V gene. The CDR3 is made up of 12 amino acids. The source material, RNA transcripts, was used to amplify TCR beta CDR3 regions. HTBI primers were employed in a first-round RT-PCR of the TCR CDR3. MiXCR was run by TCRdb on the multiplex PCR reads, yielding one entry per CDR3 protein. The sample has hundreds of thousands of distinct CDR3 sequences; about 14% are singletons. There are many counts of this clonotype.

Sequences were obtained from blood. The chain employs TRBV24-1 and TRBJ2-7, with D possibly matching TRBD2 (5 bases). This receptor was obtained from a woman aged 45-65 years with Graves' ophthalmopathy. CDR3 region: CATRRGFGEQYF. The CDR3 DNA sequence: TGTGCCACCAGACGGGGTTTCGGAGAGCAGTACTTC.